The 17 T cell receptor beta chains listed next were all sequenced from one sample in a study of glioma-infiltrating T cells after dendritic cell vaccination. The method was immunoSEQ multiplex PCR; TCRdb's version includes in-frame clones alone and lacks a portion of them. The table includes about 91,000 clones, around four fifths detected once. The time point here: after dendritic cell vaccination, including at tumor progression/relapse. The source was blood, collected after dendritic cell vaccination. Every receptor here comes from a human donor with glioblastoma.

The chain carries TRBV19 and TRBJ2-5, with 11 bases matching TRBD2. CDR1 and CDR2 (germline): LNHDA, SQIVND (reference sequence). The length of the CDR3 is 15 residues. V lost 5 bases and J lost 4; bases outside the gene matches: 6. The CDR3, as DNA: TGTGCCAGTAGTCCGACTAGCGGGAAAGTAGAGACCCAGTACTTC. Its translation is CASSPTSGKVETQYF.

The chain has TRBV6-5 and TRBJ1-5; tentatively, D is TRBD1 (6 bases). The CDR3 runs 15 residues. Trimming pared 10 bases from V and 2 bases from J, leaving 18 bases between. Germline CDR1 and CDR2: MNHEY and SVGAGI. The chain's CDR3 is CATKVSSGGNQPQHF. The CDR3 region has the DNA TGTGCCACCAAGGTATCCTCAGGGGGCAATCAGCCCCAGCATTTT.

This chain links TRBV19 with TRBJ1-2; 8 positions agree with TRBD1. V was clipped by 3 bases and J by 2 bases; unmatched bases: 5. Germline CDR1 is LNHDA and CDR2 is SQIVND (reference sequence). There are 15 residues in the CDR3. CDR3 sequence (DNA): TGTGCCAGTAGTATCCAGGGGGCGGGGAACTATGGCTACACCTTC. This gives the protein CASSIQGAGNYGYTF.

This clone showed up just once. The DNA of the CDR3 is TGCAGCGTTCAATTCGGACTAGCGGGAGGAGATACGCAGTATTTT. Its protein product is CSVQFGLAGGDTQYF. The J gene is TRBJ2-3, the V gene TRBV29-1; 14 bases are shared with TRBD2. V trimming: 5 bases; J trimming: 5 bases; junction bases outside the gene matches: 6. This CDR3 has 15 residues. The germline V gene has CDR1 SQVTM and CDR2 ANQGSEA.

This sequence joins TRBV30 and TRBJ2-1; 11 nucleotides agree with TRBD2. V was pared by 4 bases and J by 8 bases, with 4 bases of the junction left unmatched. Per the germline V gene, CDR1 is GTSNPN and CDR2 is SVGIG (reference sequence). The CDR3 has 13 amino acids. CDR3 DNA: TGTGCCTGGACTAGCGGGAGGAGGGATGAGCAGTTCTTC. Its translation: CAWTSGRRDEQFF.

The chain couples TRBV7-9 to TRBJ1-1; D remains unclear. CDR1 and CDR2 (germline): SEHNR, FQNEAQ (reference sequence). The CDR3 consists of 12 residues. Between the trimmed V and J ends, which lost 1 base and 3 bases, there was a span of 3 bases. The CDR3, as DNA: TGTGCCAGCAGCTTAGAGCACACTGAAGCTTTCTTT. As protein: CASSLEHTEAFF.

CDR3 nucleotides: TGTGCCAGCAGCTTGGGAGATTCGGGTAATTCACCCCTCCACTTT. Protein product: CASSLGDSGNSPLHF. The chain has TRBV5-6 and TRBJ1-6; D is ambiguous. Per the germline V gene, CDR1 is SGHDT and CDR2 is YYEEEE. The V and J ends lost 0 bases and 6 bases respectively, with 10 bases between them. The CDR3 consists of 15 residues.

The V gene is TRBV7-2, the J gene TRBJ2-5, with D unresolved. There are 14 residues in the CDR3. Germline loops: CDR1 SGHTA, CDR2 FQGNSA. Trimming removed 4 bases from V and 4 bases from J, with 13 bases in between. Written as DNA, the CDR3 is TGTGCCAGCAGCTCCAAGCACACGGGAGAGACCCAGTACTTC. This translates into CASSSKHTGETQYF.

V usage is TRBV10-3 and J usage is TRBJ1-2, with 7 bases matching TRBD1. The CDR3 loop spans 12 amino acids. V gave up 6 bases and J gave up 4 bases; unmatched junction bases: 2. Germline V CDR1 and CDR2: ENHRY, SYGVKD. As DNA, the CDR3 is TGTGCCATCAGCCGGGACAGCTATGGCTACACCTTC. Its protein is CAISRDSYGYTF.

The J gene is TRBJ2-1, the V gene TRBV6-1; maybe TRBD1 (5 bases). There are 14 residues in the CDR3. The V and J ends lost 7 bases and 4 bases respectively, with 14 bases between them. Germline V gene lookup returns CDR1 MNHNS and CDR2 SASEGT. Here the CDR3 reads CASKGMLAYNEQFF. The CDR3 region has the DNA TGTGCCAGCAAGGGGATGTTGGCATACAATGAGCAGTTCTTC.

The V and J genes are TRBV25-1 and TRBJ2-7; perhaps TRBD2 as D (5 bases). The CDR3 sequence is 12 residues long. Deletions cut 6 bases from V and 3 bases from J, with 9 bases between. The germline CDR1 and CDR2 sequences are MGHDK and SYGVNS. CDR3 in DNA: TGTGCCAGCAGGTCCGCGGGCTACGAGCAGTACTTC. The encoded protein is CASRSAGYEQYF.

The rearrangement uses TRBV6-1 and TRBJ1-6, with D uncertain. Trimming shortened V by 3 bases and J by 0 bases, and 9 bases separated the two germline ends. The CDR3 consists of 16 residues. The V gene's germline CDR1 is MNHNS and CDR2 SASEGT. This CDR3 reads CASSDLASSYNSPLHF. In nucleotides, the CDR3 is TGTGCCAGCAGTGATTTAGCGAGCTCCTATAATTCACCCCTCCACTTT.

This clone appeared a single time. The chain recombines TRBV18 with TRBJ1-2, with TRBD1 as a possible D gene (5 bases). Per germline, CDR1 KGHSH and CDR2 LQKENI. V was pared by 1 base and J by 6 bases, with 18 bases between. This CDR3 is 16 amino acids long. CDR3 sequence: CASSPLPNGQGNGYTF. The CDR3 DNA is TGTGCCAGCTCACCACTTCCAAATGGGCAGGGTAATGGCTACACCTTC.

A few counts support this clone. The gene calls are TRBV2 and TRBJ2-7, with D tentatively TRBD1 (6 bases). V lost 5 bases and J 3 bases, leaving 14 bases between the germline ends. Germline CDR1 is SNHLY and CDR2 is FYNNEI. This CDR3 comprises 14 residues. The CDR3 here is CASSTRRTDYEQYF. The CDR3 DNA sequence: TGTGCCAGCAGTACTCGAAGGACAGACTACGAGCAGTACTTC.

This clone was observed a handful of times. This rearrangement joins TRBV2 to TRBJ1-5, with D unclear. V was cut by 5 bases and J by 5 bases, with 13 bases left in between. The CDR3 extends over 14 amino acids. Germline V gives CDR1 SNHLY, CDR2 FYNNEI. CDR3 nucleotides: TGTGCCAGCAGTAAGGTGCGGGAGGATCAGCCCCAGCATTTT. Protein product: CASSKVREDQPQHF.

The rearrangement links TRBV19 to TRBJ2-1; 8 nucleotides align to TRBD2. Trimming cost V 5 bases and J 6 bases; bases outside gene matches: 3. Germline CDR1 is LNHDA and CDR2 is SQIVND (reference sequence). The CDR3 spans 13 residues. CDR3 sequence reads: CASSGTSGNEQFF. The CDR3 nucleotides read TGTGCCAGTAGTGGGACTAGTGGCAATGAGCAGTTCTTC.

The CDR3 coding sequence is TGTGCCAGCAGCCGCTTGGGGACTCGAGCTTTCTTT. Translating gives CASSRLGTRAFF. The chain couples TRBV16 to TRBJ1-1; possibly TRBD1 for D (5 bases). Trimming shortened V by 4 bases and J by 10 bases, and 13 bases separated the two germline ends. Germline-derived CDR1 and CDR2 are KGHSY and FQNENV. This CDR3 is built from 12 residues.